The rows below give T cell receptor beta chains drawn from one sample of a study of beta chain features in type 1 diabetes. The repertoire was sequenced with immunoSEQ multiplex PCR; TCRdb's copy has only in-frame clones and lacks some. Of 300,000 or so clones in the sample, around an eighth were seen once. Sequences were obtained from naive CD4+ T cells from blood. These receptors were taken from a young woman with type 1 diabetes. The CDR3 runs from the conserved cysteine through the conserved F or W. Each record gives: J gene, clone size, V gene, D gene, CDR3 length, CDR3 protein, CDR3 DNA. D genes are given only for firm matches. Clone size is given for some rows only: seen once, a few or many times, or a class if the clone is expanded.

>TRBJ2-1|few|TRBV7-9|TRBD2|16
CASSLTASGRGNEQFF
TGTGCCAGCAGCTTAACGGCTAGCGGGAGGGGGAATGAGCAGTTCTTC
>TRBJ2-1|-|TRBV30|TRBD2|15
CAWSPGTSDYNEQFF
TGTGCCTGGAGCCCCGGGACTAGCGACTACAATGAGCAGTTCTTC
>TRBJ2-5|few|TRBV28|-|13
CASSLGSQETQYF
TGTGCCAGCAGTTTAGGCAGTCAAGAGACCCAGTACTTC
>TRBJ1-1|-|TRBV7-6|-|15
CASSLVSGSDTEAFF
TGTGCCAGCAGCTTAGTATCAGGGTCGGACACTGAAGCTTTCTTT
>TRBJ2-1|-|TRBV19|TRBD2|15
CASTPQAGTYNEQFF
TGTGCCAGTACCCCCCAAGCGGGGACCTACAATGAGCAGTTCTTC
>TRBJ2-5|few|TRBV9|TRBD1|14
CASSATGLRETQYF
TGTGCCAGCAGCGCGACAGGGTTAAGGGAGACCCAGTACTTC
>TRBJ1-2|-|TRBV29-1|-|15
CSVAPRLAANYGYTF
TGCAGCGTTGCCCCCAGGTTGGCCGCTAACTATGGCTACACCTTC
>TRBJ1-4|-|TRBV28|TRBD1|14
CASSLGQDEEKLFF
TGTGCCAGCAGTCTCGGACAGGATGAAGAAAAACTGTTTTTT
>TRBJ1-5|-|TRBV19|TRBD1|14
CASKGTGENQPQHF
TGTGCCAGCAAAGGGACAGGAGAGAATCAGCCCCAGCATTTT
>TRBJ1-1|-|TRBV16|-|16
CASSQSIAPPGTEAFF
TGTGCCAGCAGCCAATCGATCGCCCCGCCGGGCACTGAAGCTTTCTTT
>TRBJ1-1|-|TRBV6-5|-|15
CASSYSGQPNTEAFF
TGTGCCAGCAGTTATAGTGGGCAGCCCAACACTGAAGCTTTCTTT
>TRBJ2-7|-|TRBV28|-|11
CATRQYYEQYF
TGTGCCACCCGACAGTACTACGAGCAGTACTTC
>TRBJ2-3|-|TRBV7-2|-|12
CASSQSTDTQYF
TGTGCCAGCAGCCAAAGCACAGATACGCAGTATTTT
>TRBJ1-1|few|TRBV2|-|15
CASSPRQVMNTEAFF
TGTGCCAGCAGTCCGAGACAGGTGATGAACACTGAAGCTTTCTTT
>TRBJ1-5|-|TRBV4-3|TRBD1|16
CASSQDRDRRAQPQHF
TGCGCCAGCAGCCAGGACAGGGACAGACGCGCTCAGCCCCAGCATTTT
>TRBJ1-5|-|TRBV19|-|17
CASSSPGKERKNQPQHF
TGTGCCAGTAGCTCACCCGGGAAGGAGAGGAAGAATCAGCCCCAGCATTTT
>TRBJ2-1|-|TRBV7-2|-|11
CASSFQGEQFF
TGTGCCAGCAGCTTTCAGGGTGAGCAGTTCTTC
>TRBJ2-4|few|TRBV10-3|-|15
CAISELQGRNQARYF
TGTGCCATCAGTGAACTACAGGGGAGGAACCAGGCACGGTACTTC
>TRBJ2-6|few|TRBV5-1|TRBD1|19
CASSQTGQALTSGANVLTF
TGCGCCAGCAGCCAAACCGGACAGGCCTTAACCTCTGGGGCCAACGTCCTGACTTTC
>TRBJ2-2|few|TRBV25-1|-|13
CASSTSYSGELFF
TGTGCCAGCTCGACTAGTTATTCCGGGGAGCTGTTTTTT